This T cell receptor beta chain was identified in a study of blood T cell repertoires in COVID-19. Measured with immunoSEQ multiplex PCR; TCRdb has only the in-frame clones, and not every one. The table lists under 65,000 clones, roughly 90% of them singletons. This CDR3 spans 17 amino acids. The chain combines TRBV7-5 with TRBJ1-5; the DNA was not compared with TRBD1, the D call given in the table. TRBV7-5 is a known pseudogene. The sequence came from a man older than 75 with acute or convalescent COVID-19. The sequenced sample consisted of peripheral blood. The CDR3 protein is CARSPRTGGAVNQPQHF. The CDR3 DNA follows: TGTGCCAGAAGCCCGAGGACAGGGGGCGCCGTCAATCAGCCCCAGCATTTT.